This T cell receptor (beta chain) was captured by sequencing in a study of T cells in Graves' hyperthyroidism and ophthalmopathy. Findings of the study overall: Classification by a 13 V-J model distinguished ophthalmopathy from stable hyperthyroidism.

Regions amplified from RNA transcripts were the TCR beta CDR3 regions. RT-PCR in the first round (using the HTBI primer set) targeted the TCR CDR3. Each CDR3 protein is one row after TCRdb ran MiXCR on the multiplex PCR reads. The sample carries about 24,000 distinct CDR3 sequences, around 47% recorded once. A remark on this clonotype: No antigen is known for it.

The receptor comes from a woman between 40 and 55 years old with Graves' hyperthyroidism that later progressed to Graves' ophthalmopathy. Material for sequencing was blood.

The CDR3 reads CSARDRGPYEQYF. CDR3 DNA: TGCAGTGCTAGGGACAGGGGGCCCTACGAGCAGTACTTC. V is TRBV20-1 and J is TRBJ2-7, with 11 bases that match TRBD1. Germline loops: CDR1 DFQATT, CDR2 SNEGSKA (reference sequence). The CDR3 has 13 amino acids. Unmatched junction bases numbered 0, after V lost 3 bases and J lost 2 bases.